One TCR beta chain is described in this entry. Its specificity is not known. Compared with germline, one end of the junction differs, possibly owing to a read error. This sample's RNA came from whole unsorted tissue. More than 3 cm separated this lung sample from the edge of the tumor. Three rounds of nested PCR, following a modified ARM-PCR protocol, produced the TCRbeta library. TCRdb re-analysed the multiplex PCR reads in MiXCR, keeping a single row per CDR3 protein. Of 60,000 to 80,000 distinct CDR3 sequences listed, around 70% are singletons. The data were taken from a study of tumor and adjacent non-tumor tissue in lung cancer. In the study overall: There were some 12 adenocarcinoma, a couple of squamous cell carcinoma and 1 small cell lung cancer cases. Samples averaged about 4.3 million productive TCRbeta reads each.

The CDR3 is 14 residues long. Germline V gene data show CDR1 as SGHAT and CDR2 as FQDESV (reference sequence). Study outcomes and limitations: Tumor tissue had significantly higher TCR diversity than normal lung.

Material for sequencing was distant non-tumor lung tissue. This clonotype was obtained from a woman between 50 and 59 years old with non-small cell lung cancer. The chain is built from TRBV11-1 and TRBJ2-2; D is possibly TRBD1 or TRBD2 (5 bases each). CDR3: CASSLSRGIGELVF. The DNA for the CDR3 is TGTGCCAGCAGCTTATCTAGGGGTATCGGGGAGCTGGTTTTT.